This entry concerns a single TCR beta chain. The antigen is undetermined. The record originates from a study of Graves' ophthalmopathy and Graves' hyperthyroidism. General study findings and limits: Sensitivity of approximately 88% and specificity of about 81% were achieved when a 13-signature model separated ophthalmopathy from stable hyperthyroidism.

The PBMCs used were ones drawn from 9.5 to 10 ml of fresh peripheral blood. The study amplified TCR beta CDR3 regions using RNA transcripts. Scientists carried out first-round RT-PCR using HTBI primers and then a second-round multiplex PCR. TCRdb ran MiXCR on the multiplex PCR reads and lists one entry per CDR3 protein. The sample has about 220,000 distinct CDR3 sequences, around a fifth seen once; the top ten hold under 55%. This TCR was sampled from a woman in her 50s with Graves' ophthalmopathy. Sequencing was done on a sample of peripheral blood.

In nucleotides, the CDR3 is TGTGCCAGCAGTGCACCCGGGACAGGGCATGGCTACACCTTC. Residues: CASSAPGTGHGYTF. J is TRBJ1-2 and V is TRBV12-3 or TRBV12-4, with TRBD1 matching over 9 bases. The V segment lost 5 bases and the J segment 6 bases; nucleotides outside the gene matches: 7. This CDR3 has 14 amino acids.